A single count supports the clone carrying this TCR beta chain. Antigen specificity is unknown. While unrecorded immune exposures were likely, the donors were nominally healthy when sampled. PCR involved 60 Vbeta and 13 Jbeta primers. Assay: immunoSEQ multiplex PCR; the TCRdb copy retains only in-frame clones and omits some. The sample holds 200,000 to 250,000 clones, around 83% seen once. The data derive from a study of cytomegalovirus exposure and HLA in healthy donors. The CDR3 has 17 residues. Germline CDR1 is MDHEN and CDR2 is SYDVKM. V gave up 1 base and J gave up 3 bases, with 16 bases separating them. Study results and limitations: A link between a missense DCLRE1C variant and TCR beta V- and J-gene trimming emerged from a later analysis. More clonal expansion characterized HLA-associated TCR beta chains than equally common others in a later analysis. Most sequenced TCRs were rare (though some public TCRs occurred in many donors).

The source is a girl aged 10-17 years in good health and CMV-seronegative. V usage is TRBV28 and J usage is TRBJ1-5; possible D gene TRBD1, 5 bases. Sequencing was done on a sample of PBMCs. Here the CDR3 DNA reads TGTGCCAGCAGTTTATTAGACAGCGAGAGAGCCAATCAGCCCCAGCATTTT. Translation: CASSLLDSERANQPQHF.